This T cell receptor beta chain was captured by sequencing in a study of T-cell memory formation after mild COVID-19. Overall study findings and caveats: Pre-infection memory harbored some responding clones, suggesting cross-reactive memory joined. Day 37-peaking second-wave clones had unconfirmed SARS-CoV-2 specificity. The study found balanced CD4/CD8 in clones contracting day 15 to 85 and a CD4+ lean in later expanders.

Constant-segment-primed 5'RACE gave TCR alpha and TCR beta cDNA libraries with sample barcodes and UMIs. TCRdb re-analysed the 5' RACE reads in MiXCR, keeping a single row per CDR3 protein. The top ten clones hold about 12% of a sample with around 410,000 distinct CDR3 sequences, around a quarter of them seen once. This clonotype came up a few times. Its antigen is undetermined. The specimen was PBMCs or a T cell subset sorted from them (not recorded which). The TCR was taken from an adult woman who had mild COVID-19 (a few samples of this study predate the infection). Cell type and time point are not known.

The CDR3 nucleotides are TGTGCCAGCAGTTTCGGCGCCCGGGTGGTCGAGCAGTACTTC. Residues: CASSFGARVVEQYF. The rearrangement joins TRBV12-3 or TRBV12-4 to TRBJ2-7; D uncertain. CDR3 length: 14 residues. V was pared by 3 bases and J by 6 bases, with 15 bases between.